This TCR beta chain was documented in a study of blood T cells in healthy people across ages. CDR3 length: 14 residues. The V gene end was trimmed by 3 bases and the J gene end by 5 bases; junction bases not matched to a gene: 3. Looked up from germline, CDR1 is MRHNA and CDR2 is SNTAGT. General study findings and limits: Higher diversity, along with more naive CD4+ cells, distinguished long-lived donors from aged donors.

Alongside a J-beta primer mix, a sample-barcoded 5' primer served in a second PCR lasting roughly 7 to 11 cycles. TCRdb fed the 5' RACE reads into MiXCR, producing one record per CDR3 protein. Of approximately 800,000 distinct CDR3 sequences listed, roughly 24% are singletons. This clonotype appeared a few times. Its specificity is unknown. This sample was shared with a second study, whose subject was T cells of mothers and their children.

The clonotype originates from a boy younger than 18 in good health. The chain combines TRBV6-4 with TRBJ2-2; 7 bases are a match to TRBD2. The sequenced material came from blood. DNA for the CDR3: TGTGCCAGCAGTGAGGCGGGGGAAACCGGGGAGCTGTTTTTT. Translated, it gives CASSEAGETGELFF.